The 30 T cell receptor beta chains below all came from one sample that was sequenced in a study of PD-L1 blockade in urothelial cancer. Sequencing used immunoSEQ multiplex PCR; TCRdb keeps in-frame clones, though not all of them. Seen here are around 87,000 clones, 70% to 90% observed once, and the top ten hold around 7.7%. Noted time point: peripheral blood 6 weeks after treatment start. The sample was PBMCs, taken around atezolizumab (anti-PD-L1) treatment. These receptor sequences come from a man between 65 and 80 years old with urothelial cancer.

In this sample, this clone turned up once. The rearrangement joins TRBV6-5 to TRBJ2-1, with TRBD1 matching over 7 bases. Germline V gives CDR1 MNHEY, CDR2 SVGAGI. The CDR3 runs to 14 residues. V lost 6 bases to trimming and J lost 10 bases; unmatched junction nucleotides: 12. CDR3 bases: TGTGCCAGCAGCTCACAGGGGCCGCCGGCGGAGCAGTTCTTC. Translated, it gives CASSSQGPPAEQFF.

This chain connects TRBV9 to TRBJ1-6; 8 bases are a match to TRBD1. After removal of 2 bases from V and 7 bases from J, the junction contained 5 bases not matched to a gene. The CDR3 is 15 amino acids. Germline V gene sequence: CDR1 SGDLS, CDR2 YYNGEE. CDR3 sequence (DNA): TGTGCCAGCAGCGTTGACAGGGGCGACAATTCACCCCTCCACTTT. Its translation is CASSVDRGDNSPLHF.

CDR3 sequence reads: CASSLGGDNYGYTF. The CDR3, as DNA: TGTGCCAGCAGCTTGGGCGGGGATAACTATGGCTACACCTTC. The chain links TRBV5-4 to TRBJ1-2; D ambiguous. CDR1 and CDR2 (germline): SGHNT, YYREEE (reference sequence). Trimming shortened V by 0 bases and J by 1 base, and 7 bases separated the two germline ends. The CDR3 is 14 amino acids. The full variable domain, in which reference TRBV5-4 and TRBJ1-2 provide the parts outside the CDR3, is ETGVTQSPTHLIKTRGQQVTLRCSSQSGHNTVSWYQQALGQGPQFIFQYYREEENGRGNFPPRFSGLQFPNYSSELNVNALELDDSALYLCASSLGGDNYGYTFGSGTRLTVV.

CDR3 DNA: TGTGCCACCAGCAGAGACGGGGTAGCTGATACGCAGTATTTT. Protein sequence: CATSRDGVADTQYF. The chain has TRBV15 and TRBJ2-3; the D gene is possibly TRBD2 (5 bases). Germline V gives CDR1 LNHNV, CDR2 YYDKDF (reference sequence). This CDR3 is built from 14 residues. The V end was cut by 0 bases, the J end by 6 bases, with 10 bases between.

The J gene is TRBJ2-1, the V gene TRBV19; TRBD2 agrees at 8 bases. Germline CDR1 LNHDA, CDR2 SQIVND (reference sequence). The CDR3 extends over 14 amino acids. V dropped 7 bases and J dropped 3; count of bases not matched to a gene: 5. The CDR3 reads CASKEAGDYNEQFF. The CDR3 region has the DNA TGTGCCAGTAAGGAAGCGGGAGACTACAATGAGCAGTTCTTC.

The chain combines TRBV12-5 with TRBJ2-7; TRBD1 might be the D (7 bases). Trimming removed 3 bases from V and 7 bases from J, with 22 bases in between. This CDR3 spans 16 amino acids. CDR1 LGHNT and CDR2 FRNRAP come from the germline V gene. CDR3 nucleotides: TGTGCTAGTGGTTTCTGGGGCGGGACAGCAGGAAGTGAGCAGTACTTC. This codes for CASGFWGGTAGSEQYF.

This rearrangement joins TRBV6-1 to TRBJ1-2; D is undetermined. The germline gives CDR1 MNHNS, CDR2 SASEGT. The CDR3 consists of 16 residues. Trimming shortened V by 1 base and J by 4 bases, and 16 bases separated the two germline ends. The CDR3 sequence: CASSEVGEGSSYGYTF. CDR3 DNA: TGTGCCAGCAGTGAAGTCGGCGAAGGGAGCTCCTATGGCTACACCTTC.

Worth noting for this clone: This sample also contains other DNA sequences that code for the same CDR3. The chain employs TRBV5-1 and TRBJ2-2, with 11 bases lining up with TRBD2. The V segment lost 4 bases and the J segment 3 bases; nucleotides outside the gene matches: 2. CDR3 length: 15 residues. CDR1 is SGHRS and CDR2 is YFSETQ in the germline V gene. CDR3 in DNA: TGCGCCAGCAGCCTAGCGGGAGGAGACACCGGGGAGCTGTTTTTT. Amino acid sequence: CASSLAGGDTGELFF.

The rearrangement joins TRBV13 to TRBJ2-7, with D tentatively TRBD2 (5 bases). This CDR3 comprises 12 residues. V lost 11 bases, J lost 4 bases, and 15 bases lay in between. CDR1 PRHDT and CDR2 FYEKMQ come from the germline V gene (reference sequence). CDR3 sequence: CARGLSGYEQYF. The CDR3 DNA reads as TGTGCCCGGGGATTAAGTGGGTACGAGCAGTACTTC. Looking up the rest from reference TRBV13 and TRBJ2-7 gives the full variable domain: AAGVIQSPRHLIKEKRETATLKCYPIPRHDTVYWYQQGPGQDPQFLISFYEKMQSDKGSIPDRFSAQQFSDYHSELNMSSLELGDSALYFCARGLSGYEQYFGPGTRLTVT.

V usage is TRBV5-6 and J usage is TRBJ2-7; no firm D call. From germline, CDR1 is SGHDT and CDR2 YYEEEE. Trimming removed 0 bases from V and 5 bases from J, with 9 bases in between. The CDR3 has 13 residues. CDR3 protein: CASSLAIPHEQYF. CDR3 sequence (DNA): TGTGCCAGCAGCTTGGCCATCCCCCACGAGCAGTACTTC.

The J gene is TRBJ1-4, the V gene TRBV30; 7 nucleotides align to TRBD1. The CDR3 has 13 residues. The V and J ends lost 5 bases and 6 bases, in that order; junction bases with no gene match: 6. Germline V gene data show CDR1 as GTSNPN and CDR2 as SVGIG (reference sequence). This CDR3 reads CAWEAGGDEKLFF. The CDR3 nucleotides read TGTGCCTGGGAGGCAGGGGGTGATGAAAAACTGTTTTTT.

J is TRBJ2-5 and V is TRBV11-2, with TRBD2 identical over 12 bases. The germline V gene has CDR1 SGHAT and CDR2 FQNNGV. CDR3 length equals 15 residues. V lost 7 bases, J lost 7 bases, and 10 bases stayed unmatched. In DNA, the CDR3 is TGTGCCAGCACCCTACTAGCGGGGGGAGGAGGGACCCAGTACTTC. Translated: CASTLLAGGGGTQYF.

The V and J genes are TRBV5-1 and TRBJ2-7; D ambiguous. Germline V lookup: CDR1 SGHRS, CDR2 YFSETQ. Between the trimmed V and J ends, which lost 2 bases and 4 bases, there was a span of 10 bases. The CDR3 is made up of 13 amino acids. The CDR3 protein is CASSFLTEYEQYF. CDR3 nucleotides: TGCGCCAGCAGCTTTTTGACTGAATACGAGCAGTACTTC.

The chain has TRBV6-4 and TRBJ1-5; possibly TRBD1 for D (6 bases). This CDR3 region has 15 residues. Germline CDR1 and CDR2: MRHNA and SNTAGT. Trimming shortened V by 3 bases and J by 4 bases, and 13 bases separated the two germline ends. The DNA of the CDR3 is TGTGCCAGCAGTGATGGTAGGGGGGGTAATCAGCCCCAGCATTTT. Translated: CASSDGRGGNQPQHF.

This chain's CDR3 is CASSPTDRGQNEQYF. CDR3 coding DNA: TGTGCCAGTAGTCCAACCGACAGGGGGCAAAACGAGCAGTACTTC. The chain employs TRBV19 and TRBJ2-7, with TRBD1 matching over 10 bases. V trimming: 5 bases; J trimming: 5 bases; junction bases outside the gene matches: 9. The CDR3 has 15 residues. The germline CDR1 and CDR2 sequences are LNHDA and SQIVND (reference sequence).

This clone was seen only a few times. The chain recombines TRBV5-1 with TRBJ1-1, with 7 bases that match TRBD1. The CDR3 is 13 amino acids. CDR1 and CDR2 (germline): SGHRS, YFSETQ. The ends lost 0 bases at V and 6 bases at J; junction bases unmatched: 2. The CDR3 is CASSLGDSAEAFF. CDR3 in DNA: TGCGCCAGCAGCTTGGGGGACAGTGCTGAAGCTTTCTTT.

This clone occurred once. This chain joins TRBV6-1 and TRBJ2-3; D gene ambiguous. This CDR3 has 13 amino acids. CDR1 MNHNS and CDR2 SASEGT come from the germline V gene. V shed 8 bases and J shed 1 base, with 10 bases lying between them. As DNA, the CDR3 is TGTGCCAGCCGGCCGACTGGCACAGATACGCAGTATTTT. It encodes CASRPTGTDTQYF.

The table lists this clone with many counts. This rearrangement joins TRBV5-1 to TRBJ1-1, with 7 positions matching TRBD1. Germline values: CDR1 SGHRS, CDR2 YFSETQ. The V gene end was trimmed by 3 bases and the J gene end by 4 bases; junction bases not matched to a gene: 6. The CDR3 consists of 14 residues. The DNA for the CDR3 is TGCGCCAGCAGCTCTTTGGCAGGGGGCACTGAAGCTTTCTTT. Amino acids: CASSSLAGGTEAFF.

This clone was seen only a few times. The chain couples TRBV4-2 to TRBJ2-2; 9 bases align to TRBD2. This CDR3 comprises 14 residues. J was trimmed by 9 bases and V by 7 bases; bases with no gene match: 9. CDR1 and CDR2 from the germline V gene are LGHNA and YNFKEQ. As DNA, the CDR3 is TGTGCCAGCACCCCGACTAGCGGTATGAGGGAGCTGTTTTTT. Translation: CASTPTSGMRELFF.

This chain joins TRBV18 and TRBJ1-1, with D perhaps TRBD1 (5 bases). Germline V gene data show CDR1 as KGHSH and CDR2 as LQKENI. With 3 bases removed from V and 8 bases from J, the gap between germline ends came to 16 bases. The CDR3 length is 14 residues. In DNA form, the CDR3 reads TGTGCCAGCTCACCCCCTGGGTCTCCAGGGGAAGCTTTCTTT. Protein sequence: CASSPPGSPGEAFF.

The genes are TRBV5-1 and TRBJ2-3; 7 positions match TRBD1. This CDR3 comprises 17 residues. Germline V gene data show CDR1 as SGHRS and CDR2 as YFSETQ. Losses at the gene ends were 4 bases for V and 1 base for J; bases not matched to a gene: 12. The CDR3 loop reads CASSPELGGKGTDTQYF. DNA of the CDR3: TGCGCCAGCAGCCCCGAATTAGGGGGCAAGGGCACAGATACGCAGTATTTT.

The V gene is TRBV11-2, the J gene TRBJ1-2; D gene ambiguous. Trimming took off 1 base at V and 2 bases at J, with 5 bases between the two ends. The CDR3 contains 13 residues. The germline CDR1 and CDR2 sequences are SGHAT and FQNNGV. The CDR3 DNA is TGTGCCAGCAGCTTAGCCAGGAACTATGGCTACACCTTC. Residues: CASSLARNYGYTF.

This chain joins TRBV7-2 and TRBJ1-2; tentatively, D is TRBD1 (6 bases). The CDR3 contains 12 residues. Germline V CDR1 and CDR2: SGHTA, FQGNSA. V dropped 2 bases and J dropped 7 bases, with 8 bases sitting between them. CDR3 protein: CASSLTGLGYTF. CDR3 nucleotide sequence: TGTGCCAGCAGCTTAACAGGGCTTGGCTACACCTTC. Filled out from reference TRBV7-2 and TRBJ1-2, the complete variable domain reads GAGVSQSPSNKVTEKGKDVELRCDPISGHTALYWYRQSLGQGLEFLIYFQGNSAPDKSGLPSDRFSAERTGGSVSTLTIQRTQQEDSAVYLCASSLTGLGYTFGSGTRLTVV.

The chain employs TRBV11-2 and TRBJ2-5; 8 bases match TRBD1. In germline, CDR1 is SGHAT, CDR2 FQNNGV. This CDR3 comprises 14 residues. The ends lost 7 bases at V and 5 bases at J; junction bases unmatched: 9. The CDR3 coding sequence is TGTGCCAGCAACCCCGGACAGGGTTCGGAGACCCAGTACTTC. Translated: CASNPGQGSETQYF.

This clone came up a few times. Here the CDR3 reads CSVEDRTEAFF. The CDR3 DNA sequence: TGCAGCGTTGAAGATCGTACTGAAGCTTTCTTT. The rearrangement uses TRBV29-1 and TRBJ1-1; the D is unclear. CDR1 and CDR2 (germline): SQVTM, ANQGSEA. V was clipped by 0 bases and J by 5 bases, with 4 bases between them. The CDR3 totals 11 residues. Combining the CDR3 with reference TRBV29-1 and TRBJ1-1 gives the whole variable domain SAVISQKPSRDICQRGTSLTIQCQVDSQVTMMFWYRQQPGQSLTLIATANQGSEATYESGFVIDKFPISRPNLTFSTLTVSNMSPEDSSIYLCSVEDRTEAFFGQGTRLTVV.

In this sample, this clone turned up once. The chain uses TRBV7-9 and TRBJ2-3, with 11 bases identical to TRBD2. The germline CDR1 and CDR2 sequences are SEHNR and FQNEAQ (reference sequence). This CDR3 region has 15 residues. V was clipped by 5 bases and J by 4 bases; unmatched bases: 5. CDR3 nucleotide sequence: TGTGCCAGCAGCGAATCTAGCGGGGGGCCAGATACGCAGTATTTT. This sequence encodes CASSESSGGPDTQYF.

The chain has TRBV5-4 and TRBJ2-5; 12 bases are shared with TRBD1. CDR1 and CDR2 (germline): SGHNT, YYREEE (reference sequence). V gave up 1 base and J gave up 5 bases; unmatched junction bases: 6. CDR3 length: 16 residues. The CDR3 DNA reads TGTGCCAGCAGCTTGCCGGGACAGGGGGCGCAGGAGACCCAGTACTTC. It encodes CASSLPGQGAQETQYF.

Regarding this clone: A read error may produce the germline difference seen at one junction end. The gene calls are TRBV7-7 and TRBJ2-5, with D hard to call. The CDR3 sequence is 14 residues long. Per germline, CDR1 SSHAT and CDR2 FNYEAQ (reference sequence). The CDR3 bases are TGTGCTAGCAGCTTAGTCTCGCTACAAGAGGCCCAGTACTTC. Its translation is CASSLVSLQEAQYF. Filled out from reference TRBV7-7 and TRBJ2-5, the complete variable domain reads GAGVSQSPRYKVTKRGQDVTLRCDPISSHATLYWYQQALGQGPEFLTYFNYEAQPDKSGLPSDRFSAERPEGSISTLTIQRTEQRDSAMYRCASSLVSLQEAQYFGPGTRLLVL.

The chain carries TRBV7-9 and TRBJ2-2, with TRBD1 identical over 8 bases. Germline V CDR1 and CDR2: SEHNR, FQNEAQ (reference sequence). V lost 5 bases, J lost 4 bases, and 6 bases stayed unmatched. The CDR3 extends over 15 amino acids. The CDR3 nucleotides are TGTGCCAGCAGCCTGCCACAGGGGGTCACCGGGGAGCTGTTTTTT. Translation gives CASSLPQGVTGELFF.

Notes on this clone: An end of the junction does not agree with germline; a read error may underlie this. V is TRBV7-8 and J is TRBJ1-2, with TRBD1 matching 7 bases. The CDR3 runs to 13 residues. Germline values: CDR1 SGHVS, CDR2 FQNEAQ. CDR3 sequence reads: CASSLAGTEDFRF. CDR3 DNA sequence: TGTGCCAGCAGCTTAGCTGGGACAGAAGATTTCCGCTTC.